This T cell receptor (beta chain) was documented in a study of blood T cells in healthy people across ages. Whole-study results and caveats: Researchers said unsorted PBMCs prevented a conclusive naive versus antigen-experienced comparison.

A second PCR, run for about 7 to 12 cycles, used a sample-barcoded 5' primer plus a J-beta primer mix. Individual samples furnished no less than 2.5 million CDR3-containing paired-end reads apiece. TCRdb re-analysed the 5' RACE reads in MiXCR, keeping a single row per CDR3 protein. The sample records 850,000 to 1,000,000 distinct CDR3 sequences, roughly 47% being singletons. This clonotype was seen more than once but under ten times. What it recognizes is unknown. The CDR3 runs to 14 residues. CDR1 SGHTA and CDR2 FQGNSA come from the germline V gene. The germline V and J ends were trimmed by 4 bases and 3 bases, with 10 bases remaining between them.

The sequence was collected from a woman aged 55-70 years in good health. This chain links TRBV7-2 with TRBJ1-5; D unclear. The sample consisted of blood. DNA of the CDR3: TGTGCCAGCAGCTCCCTGGGCTTCAATCAGCCCCAGCATTTT. Protein sequence: CASSSLGFNQPQHF. The full variable domain, rest sourced from reference TRBV7-2 and TRBJ1-5, is GAGVSQSPSNKVTEKGKDVELRCDPISGHTALYWYRQSLGQGLEFLIYFQGNSAPDKSGLPSDRFSAERTGGSVSTLTIQRTQQEDSAVYLCASSSLGFNQPQHFGDGTRLSIL.